This TCR beta chain was profiled in a study of blood T cell repertoires in COVID-19 (TCRdb year 2020). In the study overall: Samples covering the acute and convalescent phases of COVID-19 were provided by collaborators in the United States, Italy and Spain. Samples came from the ongoing ImmuneRACE study (first 160 participants) plus 1,254 subjects from 6 global collaborators. The material from the prospective study consisted of cDNA or gDNA derived from T cells, B-cell-depleted T cells, or PBMCs. HLA class I and class II types, where available, came from metadata supplied by the sample provider rather than from assay-based typing. Deeply sampled blood TCRbeta repertoires from subjects exposed to, actively infected with, or recovered from COVID-19 were included in the dataset. Sample metadata almost always included a de-identified subject ID, COVID-19 status, age in years and sex. The repertoires were released in a freely available public database meant as a resource for research on the immune response to SARS-CoV-2. Results the study describes overall, beyond this receptor: How much clinical and demographic metadata was included differed by source and by participant, and the metadata was provided uncurated.

Each collaborating institution followed its own protocols to collect whole blood in K2EDTA tubes. For TCRbeta analysis, collaborator samples were shipped as frozen whole blood, as isolated PBMCs, or as DNA extracted from either sample type. Details on this clone: The antigen it recognizes is unknown. The sample holds no much larger clone one base away, and base qualities are not on file.

Cut back by 3 bases and 2 bases, the V and J ends lie 10 bases apart. Counted from cysteine to phenylalanine, this CDR3 has 13 amino acids. CDR3 DNA is the only sequence kept; it has 39 bases, read in frame from the first base. CDR1 and CDR2 are read off the germline V gene as SQVTM and ANQGSEA. The immunoSEQ Assay, a bias-controlled multiplex PCR, was used to amplify TCRbeta CDR3 regions from genomic DNA. As for the original processing: The number of nucleated cells in each sample was estimated from the amplification of reference gene primers within the assay. To quantify the absolute abundance of each unique TCRbeta CDR3 rearrangement, sequence reads were collapsed and filtered. Productive Simpson clonality was computed per sample as the square root of Simpson's diversity index over productive rearrangements. TCRdb obtained this table from immuneACCESS and retained in-frame rearrangements with V and J assigned. These tables miss some clones; where compared with another copy, unresolved V genes account for less than half of the shortfall, and the remainder is unexplained. D and trimming come from the DNA, and the V and J calls and clone size come from that table. The sample has tens of thousands of clones on record, 87% of them singletons. The ten largest make up over 8.5% of the sample.

The clonotype originates from a human donor in a cohort sampled during active COVID-19. Sequencing was performed on peripheral blood. In this chain, TRBV29-1 is recombined with TRBJ1-1, with a weak D call of TRBD1 (6 bases match). DNA sequence: TGCAGCGTTGAGAGGGGGGGAAACACTGAAGCTTTCTTT. Translation gives CSVERGGNTEAFF. This CDR3, with the reference TRBV29-1 and TRBJ1-1 proteins standing in past its ends, gives the full variable domain SAVISQKPSRDICQRGTSLTIQCQVDSQVTMMFWYRQQPGQSLTLIATANQGSEATYESGFVIDKFPISRPNLTFSTLTVSNMSPEDSSIYLCSVERGGNTEAFFGQGTRLTVV.